The sample holds one count of the clone carrying this TCR beta chain. Its antigen is still unknown. There are 15 residues in the CDR3. V dropped 2 bases and J dropped 5 bases, with 13 bases sitting between them. Per germline, CDR1 SGHTA and CDR2 FQGNSA. The sample belongs to a study of T cell responses to AZD1222 COVID-19 vaccine. Study-wide background: Second doses that came at about 4 or about 12 weeks were put together.

TCRdb's table, derived via immunoSEQ multiplex PCR, lists solely in-frame clones and lacks some. Among 150,000 to 200,000 clones listed, around 92% were seen once. Study results and caveats: Donors were mostly white British, more females; clonal diversity possibly underestimated. Repertoire collection took place solely once the T cell response had peaked.

Sample: peripheral blood, taken on day 0 of AZD1222 vaccination. The chain carries TRBV7-2 and TRBJ1-5, with D maybe TRBD1 (5 bases). This clonotype was sampled from an adult in good health. The CDR3: CASSLWGPVDQPQHF. The CDR3 nucleotides read TGTGCCAGCAGCTTATGGGGCCCAGTGGATCAGCCCCAGCATTTT.